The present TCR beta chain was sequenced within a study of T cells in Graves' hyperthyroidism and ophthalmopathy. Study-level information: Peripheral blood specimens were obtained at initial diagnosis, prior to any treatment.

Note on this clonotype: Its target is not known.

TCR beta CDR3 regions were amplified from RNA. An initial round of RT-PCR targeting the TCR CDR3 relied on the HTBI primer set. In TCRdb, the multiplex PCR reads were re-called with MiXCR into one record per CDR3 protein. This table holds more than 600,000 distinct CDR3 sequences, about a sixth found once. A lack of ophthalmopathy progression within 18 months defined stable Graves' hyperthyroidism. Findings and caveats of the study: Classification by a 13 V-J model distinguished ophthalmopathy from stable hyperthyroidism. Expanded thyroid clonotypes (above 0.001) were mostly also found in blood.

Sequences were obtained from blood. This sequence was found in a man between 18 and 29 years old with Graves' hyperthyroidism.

In DNA form, the CDR3 reads TGTGCCAGCTCACCGTACGTGGAGGTGGATGGCTACACCTTC. Residues: CASSPYVEVDGYTF. This sequence joins TRBV18 and TRBJ1-2; D is unclear. Germline CDR1 reads KGHSH; CDR2 reads LQKENI. There are 14 residues in the CDR3. V was cut by 3 bases and J by 6 bases, with 14 bases left in between.